This T cell receptor beta chain was sequenced for a study of OX40 agonist ivuxolimab in advanced cancers. On the study more broadly: Ivuxolimab is an agonistic anti-OX40 (CD134) antibody, and patients were treated with it. Broader study findings: CD8+ T cells showed, on average, more clonal expansion than CD4+ cells.

About this clone: The target antigen is unknown.

TCRdb's copy holds only in-frame clones and misses some; the assay was immunoSEQ multiplex PCR. Of 60,000 to 95,000 clones listed, 70% to 90% are singletons. Trimming took 2 bases from V and 7 from J; bases not matched to a gene: 10. The CDR3 extends over 16 amino acids. From germline, CDR1 is MNHEY and CDR2 SMNVEV (reference sequence). The chain couples TRBV27 to TRBJ1-2, with TRBD1 matching over 10 bases. The sequence came from an adult with an advanced solid tumor such as melanoma, head and neck, liver or kidney cancer. The sequenced sample was CD4+ or CD8+ T cells sorted from blood, obtained in a trial of the OX40 agonist ivuxolimab. For the CDR3, the DNA is TGTGCCAGCAGTTTAAGGTTCGGGACAGGGGTGAGTGGCTACACCTTC. As protein: CASSLRFGTGVSGYTF.